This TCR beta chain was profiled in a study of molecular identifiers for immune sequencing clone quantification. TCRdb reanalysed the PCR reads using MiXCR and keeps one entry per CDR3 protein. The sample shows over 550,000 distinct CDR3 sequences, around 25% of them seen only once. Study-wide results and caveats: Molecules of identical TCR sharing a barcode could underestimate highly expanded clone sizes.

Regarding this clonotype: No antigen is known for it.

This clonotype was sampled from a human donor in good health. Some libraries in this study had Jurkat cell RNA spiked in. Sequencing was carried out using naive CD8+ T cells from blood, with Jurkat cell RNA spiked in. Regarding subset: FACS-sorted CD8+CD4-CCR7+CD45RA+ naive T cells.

The CDR3: CASSYPGQGFAGELFF. The CDR3 nucleotides are TGCGCCAGCAGCTACCCGGGACAGGGGTTTGCCGGGGAGCTGTTTTTT. This chain links TRBV5-1 with TRBJ2-2; 10 bases map to TRBD1. Germline assignment: CDR1 SGHRS and CDR2 YFSETQ. The CDR3 spans 16 residues. The V and J ends lost 3 bases and 6 bases, in that order; junction bases with no gene match: 8. The whole variable domain, filled in from reference TRBV5-1 and TRBJ2-2, reads KAGVTQTPRYLIKTRGQQVTLSCSPISGHRSVSWYQQTPGQGLQFLFEYFSETQRNKGNFPGRFSGRQFSNSRSEMNVSTLELGDSALYLCASSYPGQGFAGELFFGEGSRLTVL.